The 12 T cell receptor beta chains below all came from one sample that was sequenced in a study of Graves' ophthalmopathy and Graves' hyperthyroidism. The sequenced template was RNA, covering the TCR beta CDR3 region. RT-PCR was first run with HTBI primers, then multiplex PCR in a second round. In TCRdb, the multiplex PCR reads were re-called with MiXCR into one record per CDR3 protein. This table holds approximately 1.2 million distinct CDR3 sequences, approximately 35% found once. Sequenced material: peripheral blood or thyroid tissue (not recorded which). These receptors all stem from an adult man with Graves' hyperthyroidism.

This clonotype occurred a few times. J is TRBJ2-7 and V is TRBV20-1; D is possibly TRBD2 (6 bases). The germline V gene encodes CDR1 DFQATT and CDR2 SNEGSKA (reference sequence). The CDR3 runs 14 residues. V was cut by 5 bases and J by 0 bases, with 14 bases left in between. CDR3: CSASPGEASYEQYF. The CDR3 DNA reads as TGCAGTGCTTCCCCGGGGGAGGCCTCCTACGAGCAGTACTTC.

The CDR3 DNA reads as TGTGCCAGCAGTGCTCGCGGAGGGGCTGGATACGAGCAGTACTTC. Protein: CASSARGGAGYEQYF. The chain joins TRBV6-5 to TRBJ2-7, with D perhaps matching TRBD2 (6 bases). V lost 5 bases and J lost 4, with 18 bases in between. The germline gives CDR1 MNHEY, CDR2 SVGAGI. The length of the CDR3 is 15 residues.

V is TRBV10-3 and J is TRBJ2-7; tentative D call: TRBD2 (6 bases). The CDR3 has 12 residues. Germline V gene lookup returns CDR1 ENHRY and CDR2 SYGVKD. V shed 10 bases and J shed 4 bases, with 14 bases lying between them. The CDR3 DNA reads as TGTGCCAGCAGGCCGGAGGGATACGAGCAGTACTTC. As protein: CASRPEGYEQYF.

This clonotype was picked up many times. The V gene is TRBV29-1, the J gene TRBJ1-1; tentative D call: TRBD1 (5 bases). Per the germline V gene, CDR1 is SQVTM and CDR2 is ANQGSEA. The CDR3 totals 12 residues. Between the trimmed V and J ends, which lost 7 bases and 5 bases, there was a span of 14 bases. Written as DNA, the CDR3 is TGCAGCGATGGGGACGGAGGGACTGAAGCTTTCTTT. This sequence encodes CSDGDGGTEAFF.

The gene calls are TRBV12-3 or TRBV12-4 and TRBJ2-7; 7 nucleotides agree with TRBD2. V lost 5 bases and J lost 4; bases outside the gene matches: 8. CDR3 length equals 14 residues. Here the CDR3 DNA reads TGTGCCAGCAGTAATAGCGGGTATCCTTACGAGCAGTACTTC. This codes for CASSNSGYPYEQYF.

This clonotype was seen only a few times. J is TRBJ1-1 and V is TRBV29-1, with 7 bases aligning to TRBD1. The CDR3 runs 13 residues. V shed 5 bases and J 1 base; nucleotides not matched to a gene: 4. The V gene's germline CDR1 is SQVTM and CDR2 ANQGSEA. The CDR3 coding sequence is TGCAGCGTTCGACAGGGTGCGAACACTGAAGCTTTCTTT. Amino acids: CSVRQGANTEAFF.

This clonotype occurred many times. A junction end diverges from the germline sequence, so it may reflect a read error. J is TRBJ1-1 and V is TRBV5-1; D is unresolved. The CDR3 runs 13 residues. Germline loops: CDR1 SGHRS, CDR2 YFSETQ. The CDR3 reads CASSPALNTEAFF. The DNA of the CDR3 is TGTGCCAGCAGCCCAGCTCTGAACACTGAAGCTTTCTTT.

This CDR3 reads CAISRQGARETQYF. CDR3 bases: TGTGCCATCTCTAGACAGGGGGCGCGAGAGACCCAGTACTTC. The gene calls are TRBV10-3 and TRBJ2-5, with 10 bases fitting TRBD1. The CDR3 runs 14 residues. Germline CDR1 is ENHRY and CDR2 is SYGVKD. The ends lost 8 bases at V and 4 bases at J; junction bases unmatched: 7.

This clonotype was seen only once. The chain recombines TRBV7-9 with TRBJ1-1, with 9 bases fitting TRBD1. V dropped 3 bases and J dropped 2; count of bases not matched to a gene: 4. The CDR3 is 15 residues long. CDR1 and CDR2 (germline): SEHNR, FQNEAQ (reference sequence). As DNA, the CDR3 is TGTGCCAGCAGCTTCGCACAGGGGGCTAACACTGAAGCTTTCTTT. Translation gives CASSFAQGANTEAFF.

To note about this clonotype: No conserved phenylalanine or tryptophan ends this CDR3, so it is likely a read error. No DNA is shown, since the ends of the CDR3 on it are uncertain; the CDR3 is the one TCRdb lists. The chain carries TRBV6-6 and TRBJ2-2; TRBD1, the D gene given by the table, was not confirmed from the DNA. The CDR3 is 10 residues long, ends included. The germline V gene has CDR1 MNHNY and CDR2 SVGAGI (reference sequence). The CDR3 region is CASSPSLGQG.

At least ten counts were recorded for this clonotype. This chain connects TRBV5-1 to TRBJ1-6, with 10 bases that match TRBD1. The CDR3 runs 16 residues. V trimming: 0 bases; J trimming: 7 bases; junction bases outside the gene matches: 4. The germline gives CDR1 SGHRS, CDR2 YFSETQ. CDR3 region: CASSLGQGARNSPLHF. In DNA, the CDR3 is TGCGCCAGCAGCTTGGGACAGGGGGCGCGAAATTCACCCCTCCACTTT. The complete variable domain, with remaining parts taken from reference TRBV5-1 and TRBJ1-6, reads KAGVTQTPRYLIKTRGQQVTLSCSPISGHRSVSWYQQTPGQGLQFLFEYFSETQRNKGNFPGRFSGRQFSNSRSEMNVSTLELGDSALYLCASSLGQGARNSPLHFGNGTRLTVT.

The genes are TRBV5-1 and TRBJ1-2, with a weak D call TRBD1 (6 bases). The V gene lost 4 bases and the J gene lost 0 bases, with 10 bases spanning the gap. The CDR3 contains 14 residues. CDR1 is SGHRS and CDR2 is YFSETQ in the germline V gene. Here the CDR3 reads CASSPWDTNYGYTF. The CDR3, as DNA: TGCGCCAGCAGCCCTTGGGACACTAACTATGGCTACACCTTC.